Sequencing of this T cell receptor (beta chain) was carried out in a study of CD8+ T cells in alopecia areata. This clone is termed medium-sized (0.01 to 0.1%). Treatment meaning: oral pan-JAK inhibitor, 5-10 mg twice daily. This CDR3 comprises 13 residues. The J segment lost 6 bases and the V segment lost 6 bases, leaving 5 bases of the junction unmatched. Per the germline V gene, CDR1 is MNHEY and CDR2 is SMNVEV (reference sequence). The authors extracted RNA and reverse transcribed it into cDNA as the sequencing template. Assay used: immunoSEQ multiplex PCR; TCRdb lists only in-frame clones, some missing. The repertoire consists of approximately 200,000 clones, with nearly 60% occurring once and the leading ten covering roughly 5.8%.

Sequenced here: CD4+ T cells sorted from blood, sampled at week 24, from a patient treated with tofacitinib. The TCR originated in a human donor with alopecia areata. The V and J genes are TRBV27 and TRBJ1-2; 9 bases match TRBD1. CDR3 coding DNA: TGTGCCAGCAGGGTACAGGGGGCCGATGGCTACACCTTC. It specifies CASRVQGADGYTF.